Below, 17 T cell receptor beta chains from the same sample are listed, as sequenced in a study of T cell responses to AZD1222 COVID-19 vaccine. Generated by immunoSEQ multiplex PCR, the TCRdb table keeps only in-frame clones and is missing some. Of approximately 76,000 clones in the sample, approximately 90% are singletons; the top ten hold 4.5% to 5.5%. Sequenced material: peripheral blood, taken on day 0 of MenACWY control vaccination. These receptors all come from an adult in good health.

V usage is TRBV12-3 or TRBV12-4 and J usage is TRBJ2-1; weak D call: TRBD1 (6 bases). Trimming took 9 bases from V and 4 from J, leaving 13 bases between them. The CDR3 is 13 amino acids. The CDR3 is CASSTGSYNEQFF. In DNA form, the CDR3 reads TGTGCCAGTTCGACAGGATCGTACAATGAGCAGTTCTTC.

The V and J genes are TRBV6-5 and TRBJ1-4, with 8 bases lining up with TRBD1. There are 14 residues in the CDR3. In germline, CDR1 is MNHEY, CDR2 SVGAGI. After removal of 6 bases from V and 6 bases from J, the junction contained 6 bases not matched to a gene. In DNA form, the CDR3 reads TGTGCCAGCAGAGGACAGGGCTGGGATGAAAAACTGTTTTTT. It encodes CASRGQGWDEKLFF.

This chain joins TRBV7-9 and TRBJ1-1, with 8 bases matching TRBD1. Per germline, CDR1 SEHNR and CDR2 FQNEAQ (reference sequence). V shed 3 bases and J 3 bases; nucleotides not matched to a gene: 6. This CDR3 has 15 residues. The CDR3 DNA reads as TGTGCCAGCAGCTTCGGACAGGGCAAGCACACTGAAGCTTTCTTT. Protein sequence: CASSFGQGKHTEAFF.

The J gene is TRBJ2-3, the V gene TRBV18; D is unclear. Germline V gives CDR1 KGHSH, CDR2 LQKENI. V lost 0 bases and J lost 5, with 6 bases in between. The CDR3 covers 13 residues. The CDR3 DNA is TGTGCCAGCTCACCACCTTCAGAAGATACGCAGTATTTT. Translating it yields CASSPPSEDTQYF.

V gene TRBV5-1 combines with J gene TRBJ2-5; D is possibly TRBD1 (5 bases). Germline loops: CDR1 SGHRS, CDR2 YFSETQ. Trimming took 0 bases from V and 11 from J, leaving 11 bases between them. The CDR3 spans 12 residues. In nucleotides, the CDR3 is TGCGCCAGCAGCTTGGAGGGGCCCCCTCAGTACTTC. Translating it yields CASSLEGPPQYF.

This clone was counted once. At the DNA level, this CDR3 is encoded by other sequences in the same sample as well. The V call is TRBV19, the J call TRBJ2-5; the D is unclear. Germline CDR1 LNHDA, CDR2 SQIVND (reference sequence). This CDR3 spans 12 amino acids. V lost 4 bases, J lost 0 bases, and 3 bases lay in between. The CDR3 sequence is CASSTDQETQYF. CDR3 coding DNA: TGTGCCAGTAGTACCGACCAAGAGACCCAGTACTTC. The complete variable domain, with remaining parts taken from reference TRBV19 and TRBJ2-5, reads DGGITQSPKYLFRKEGQNVTLSCEQNLNHDAMYWYRQDPGQGLRLIYYSQIVNDFQKGDIAEGYSVSREKKESFPLTVTSAQKNPTAFYLCASSTDQETQYFGPGTRLLVL.

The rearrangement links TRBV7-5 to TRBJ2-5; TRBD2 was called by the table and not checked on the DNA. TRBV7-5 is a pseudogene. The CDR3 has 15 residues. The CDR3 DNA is TGTGTCAGAAGCTTACGACTAGCTCGTGGAAAGACCCAGTACTTC. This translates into CVRSLRLARGKTQYF.

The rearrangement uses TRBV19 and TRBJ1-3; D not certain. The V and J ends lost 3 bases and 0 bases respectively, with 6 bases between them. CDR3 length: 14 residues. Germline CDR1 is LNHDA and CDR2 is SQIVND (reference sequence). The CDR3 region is CASSIEDSGNTIYF. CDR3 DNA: TGTGCCAGTAGTATCGAGGACTCTGGAAACACCATATATTTT. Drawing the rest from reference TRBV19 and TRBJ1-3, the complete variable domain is DGGITQSPKYLFRKEGQNVTLSCEQNLNHDAMYWYRQDPGQGLRLIYYSQIVNDFQKGDIAEGYSVSREKKESFPLTVTSAQKNPTAFYLCASSIEDSGNTIYFGEGSWLTVV.

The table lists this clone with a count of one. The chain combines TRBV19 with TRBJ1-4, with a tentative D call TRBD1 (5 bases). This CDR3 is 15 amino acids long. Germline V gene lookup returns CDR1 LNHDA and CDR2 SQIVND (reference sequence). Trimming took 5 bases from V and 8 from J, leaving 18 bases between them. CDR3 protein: CASSPSPQGGEKLFF. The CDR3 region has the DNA TGTGCCAGTAGTCCCAGCCCCCAGGGAGGGGAAAAACTGTTTTTT.

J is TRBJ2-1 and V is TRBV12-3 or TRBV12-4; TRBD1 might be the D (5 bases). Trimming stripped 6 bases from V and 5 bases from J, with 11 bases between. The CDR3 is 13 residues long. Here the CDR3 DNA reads TGTGCCAGCAGCCCAATGACAGACAATGAGCAGTTCTTC. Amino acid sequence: CASSPMTDNEQFF.

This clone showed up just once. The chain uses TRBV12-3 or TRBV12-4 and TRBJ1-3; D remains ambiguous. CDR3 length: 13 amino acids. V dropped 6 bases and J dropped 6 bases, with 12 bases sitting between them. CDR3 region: CASSQRPENTIYF. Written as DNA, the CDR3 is TGTGCCAGCAGCCAAAGACCTGAAAACACCATATATTTT.

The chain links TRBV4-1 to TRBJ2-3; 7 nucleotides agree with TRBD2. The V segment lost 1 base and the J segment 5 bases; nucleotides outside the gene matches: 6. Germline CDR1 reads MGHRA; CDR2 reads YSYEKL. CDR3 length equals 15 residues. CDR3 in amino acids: CASSQGWGGRDTQYF. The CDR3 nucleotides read TGCGCCAGCAGCCAAGGATGGGGAGGGAGAGATACGCAGTATTTT.

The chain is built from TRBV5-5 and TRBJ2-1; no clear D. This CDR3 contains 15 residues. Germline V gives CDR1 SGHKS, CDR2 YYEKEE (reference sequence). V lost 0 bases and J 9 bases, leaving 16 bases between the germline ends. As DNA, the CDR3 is TGTGCCAGCAGCTTGGGATTGAGACTGGAACCTGAGCAGTTCTTC. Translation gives CASSLGLRLEPEQFF. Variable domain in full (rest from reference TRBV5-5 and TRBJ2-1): DAGVTQSPTHLIKTRGQQVTLRCSPISGHKSVSWYQQVLGQGPQFIFQYYEKEERGRGNFPDRFSARQFPNYSSELNVNALLLGDSALYLCASSLGLRLEPEQFFGPGTRLTVL.

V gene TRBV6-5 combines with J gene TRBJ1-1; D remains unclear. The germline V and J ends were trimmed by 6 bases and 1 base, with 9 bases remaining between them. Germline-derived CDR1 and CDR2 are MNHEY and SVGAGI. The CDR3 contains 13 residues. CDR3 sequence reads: CASRTVKNTEAFF. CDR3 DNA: TGTGCCAGCAGGACCGTCAAGAACACTGAAGCTTTCTTT.

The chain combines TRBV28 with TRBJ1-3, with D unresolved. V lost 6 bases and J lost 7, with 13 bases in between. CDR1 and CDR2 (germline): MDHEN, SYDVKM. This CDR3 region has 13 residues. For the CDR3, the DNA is TGTGCCAGCAGCCCCGACGGGAGGAACACCATATATTTT. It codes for CASSPDGRNTIYF.

CDR3 sequence: CASSRGTGEKLFF. The DNA for the CDR3 is TGTGCCAGCAGCCGGGGGACGGGGGAAAAACTGTTTTTT. The chain has TRBV3-1 (or the pseudogene TRBV3-2) and TRBJ1-4; D is possibly TRBD1 (5 bases). Germline V gene sequence: CDR1 LGHDT, CDR2 YNNKEL (reference sequence). There are 13 residues in the CDR3. The V gene lost 4 bases and the J gene lost 8 bases, with 11 bases spanning the gap.

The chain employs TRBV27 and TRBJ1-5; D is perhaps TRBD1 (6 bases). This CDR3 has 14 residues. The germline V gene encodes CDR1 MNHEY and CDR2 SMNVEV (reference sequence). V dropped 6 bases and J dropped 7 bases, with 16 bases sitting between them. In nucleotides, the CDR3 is TGTGCCAGCAGACCTACAGGGTTCAACCAGCCCCAGCATTTT. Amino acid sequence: CASRPTGFNQPQHF.